The 8 T cell receptor beta chains in this list originate from one sample, sequenced in a study of blood T cell repertoires in COVID-19. Here immunoSEQ multiplex PCR was the method, and the copy in TCRdb shows in-frame clones only, minus some. The sample lists approximately 170,000 clones, under 95% seen once, with almost 5% in the top ten. Sequencing was performed on peripheral blood. These TCRs come from a man younger than 35 with COVID-19, enrolled during active disease.

This clone was seen a single time. An end of the junction differs from the germline gene, which may be a read error. V and J are TRBV29-1 and TRBJ2-7, with a tentative D call TRBD1 (6 bases). The CDR3 is 13 residues long. Germline CDR1 reads SQVTM; CDR2 reads ANQGSEA. DNA for the CDR3: TGCAGCGTAGAAGGACAGCGAGCTTACGAGCAGTACTTC. Encoded protein: CSVEGQRAYEQYF.

V and J are TRBV10-2 and TRBJ1-1; D remains unclear. V was trimmed by 8 bases and J by 6 bases, leaving 10 bases between them. The CDR3 sequence is 11 residues long. Per the germline V gene, CDR1 is WSHSY and CDR2 is SAAADI. CDR3 DNA: TGCGCCAGCTTTACGGGGTCTGAAGCTTTCTTT. Protein sequence: CASFTGSEAFF.

This rearrangement joins TRBV4-3 to TRBJ2-1; D is possibly TRBD2 (6 bases). V lost 1 base and J 0 bases, leaving 7 bases between the germline ends. Germline V CDR1 and CDR2: LGHNA, YSLEER. CDR3 size: 15 residues. CDR3 in DNA: TGCGCCAGCAGCCAAGTCGGGAGCTCCTACAATGAGCAGTTCTTC. Its protein product is CASSQVGSSYNEQFF.

In its sample, this clone was seen once. V is TRBV5-1 and J is TRBJ1-1; 8 bases agree with TRBD1. Germline V gene sequence: CDR1 SGHRS, CDR2 YFSETQ. The CDR3 length is 15 residues. V gave up 2 bases and J gave up 0 bases; unmatched junction bases: 3. In DNA, the CDR3 is TGCGCCAGCAGCTTAACAGGGGGTTTGAACACTGAAGCTTTCTTT. It codes for CASSLTGGLNTEAFF.

The gene calls are TRBV11-2 and TRBJ2-7; 8 nucleotides match TRBD1. Germline loops: CDR1 SGHAT, CDR2 FQNNGV. CDR3 size: 14 residues. Trimming cost V 3 bases and J 3 bases; bases outside gene matches: 4. CDR3 protein: CASSFAGGDYEQYF. DNA for the CDR3: TGTGCCAGCAGCTTTGCAGGGGGCGACTACGAGCAGTACTTC.

The chain is built from TRBV6-5 and TRBJ2-1, with TRBD2 identical over 9 bases. CDR1 and CDR2 from the germline V gene are MNHEY and SVGAGI. V gave up 6 bases and J gave up 8 bases; unmatched junction bases: 8. The CDR3 has 14 amino acids. The CDR3 nucleotides read TGTGCCAGCAGCCCGGGACTAGCAGTCCATGAGCAGTTCTTC. Protein: CASSPGLAVHEQFF.

The chain links TRBV15 to TRBJ1-1; D may be TRBD1 (6 bases). The germline V gene encodes CDR1 LNHNV and CDR2 YYDKDF (reference sequence). V lost 7 bases, J lost 11 bases, and 17 bases lay in between. The length of the CDR3 is 12 residues. The CDR3 sequence is CATTQGLKGAFF. The CDR3 coding sequence is TGTGCCACCACTCAGGGGTTAAAGGGTGCTTTCTTT.

This chain links TRBV6-2 or TRBV6-3 with TRBJ2-4; 7 nucleotides agree with TRBD2. Per the germline V gene, CDR1 is MNHEY and CDR2 is SVGEGT. With 0 bases clipped from V and 5 bases from J, the junction kept 7 bases outside the gene matches. CDR3 length equals 16 residues. Here the CDR3 reads CASSYSAGEEENIQYF. CDR3 in DNA: TGTGCCAGCAGTTACTCCGCGGGAGAGGAGGAAAACATTCAGTACTTC.